The present entry profiles one T cell receptor beta chain with its context. Antigen: not known. The study ran its PCR with 60 Vbeta and 13 Jbeta primers. TCRdb's copy holds only in-frame clones and misses some; the assay was immunoSEQ multiplex PCR. The sample has tens of thousands of clones; about 63% are singletons. This record comes from a study of cytomegalovirus exposure and HLA in healthy donors. This CDR3 has 14 amino acids. V lost 0 bases and J 6 bases, leaving 8 bases between the germline ends. Germline V gene data show CDR1 as SGHTA and CDR2 as FQGNSA. Findings of the study overall: Per published reports, the classifier diagnosed cytomegalovirus status with high specificity and sensitivity. Later analysis found that TCR beta chains associated with HLA were more clonally expanded than other, equally common chains.

V and J are TRBV7-2 and TRBJ2-2; D uncertain. The specimen sequenced was PBMCs. The sequence derives from a man aged 50 or older in good health and CMV-seropositive. CDR3 protein: CASSLASTAGELFF. CDR3 coding DNA: TGTGCCAGCAGCTTAGCGTCAACGGCCGGGGAGCTGTTTTTT. The full variable domain, in which reference TRBV7-2 and TRBJ2-2 provide the parts outside the CDR3, is GAGVSQSPSNKVTEKGKDVELRCDPISGHTALYWYRQSLGQGLEFLIYFQGNSAPDKSGLPSDRFSAERTGGSVSTLTIQRTQQEDSAVYLCASSLASTAGELFFGEGSRLTVL.